This entry lists 12 T cell receptor beta chains sequenced from one sample in a study of control samples from healthy donors and cancer patients. Sequenced by immunoSEQ multiplex PCR; TCRdb stores in-frame clones only, minus some. This table holds some 94,000 clones, approximately 91% found once. The sample taken for sequencing was PBMCs. The receptor set was obtained from a woman between 50 and 59 years old with colorectal cancer.

This chain links TRBV9 with TRBJ2-1; maybe TRBD1 (6 bases). V lost 1 base and J lost 4, with 12 bases in between. CDR1 SGDLS and CDR2 YYNGEE come from the germline V gene. This CDR3 is built from 15 residues. CDR3 sequence: CASSVSQGAYNEQFF. The CDR3 DNA reads TGTGCCAGCAGCGTATCACAGGGAGCGTACAATGAGCAGTTCTTC.

DNA for the CDR3: TGCGCCAGCAGCTCCAGGGAGGTCTATAATTCACCCCTCCACTTT. Residues: CASSSREVYNSPLHF. The V call is TRBV5-1, the J call TRBJ1-6, with a weak D call TRBD1 (5 bases). With 3 bases removed from V and 3 bases from J, the gap between germline ends came to 10 bases. Germline-derived CDR1 and CDR2 are SGHRS and YFSETQ. This CDR3 is built from 15 residues.

The chain recombines TRBV9 with TRBJ2-1; 10 positions match TRBD2. V lost 4 bases and J lost 4; bases outside the gene matches: 5. Germline V gene data show CDR1 as SGDLS and CDR2 as YYNGEE. The length of the CDR3 is 15 residues. The CDR3 loop is CASSSSGGGYNEQFF. CDR3 sequence (DNA): TGTGCCAGCAGCTCCAGCGGGGGGGGGTACAATGAGCAGTTCTTC.

The chain links TRBV6-1 to TRBJ1-2, with unresolved D. Germline CDR1 is MNHNS and CDR2 is SASEGT. V was cut by 1 base and J by 7 bases, with 13 bases left in between. The length of the CDR3 is 14 residues. The CDR3 reads CASSEVGSWGGYTF. The CDR3 coding sequence is TGTGCCAGCAGTGAAGTGGGCAGCTGGGGTGGCTACACCTTC.

The rearrangement links TRBV24-1 to TRBJ2-7, with D hard to call. Per germline, CDR1 KGHDR and CDR2 SFDVKD. V gave up 4 bases and J gave up 4 bases, with 10 bases separating them. The CDR3 is made up of 13 amino acids. The CDR3 DNA sequence: TGTGCCACCAGTGACGCCGACCTATACGAGCAGTACGTC. Residues: CATSDADLYEQYV.

V is TRBV6-5 and J is TRBJ2-2; unclear D gene. Germline loops: CDR1 MNHEY, CDR2 SVGAGI. The CDR3 spans 13 residues. V lost 7 bases to trimming and J lost 6 bases, with 12 bases between them. CDR3 region: CASTTQIAGELFF. As DNA, the CDR3 is TGTGCCAGCACCACACAAATTGCCGGGGAGCTGTTTTTT.

This chain connects TRBV5-1 to TRBJ1-1; 7 bases match TRBD1. Germline CDR1 reads SGHRS; CDR2 reads YFSETQ. CDR3 length: 15 amino acids. V dropped 1 base and J dropped 1; count of bases not matched to a gene: 4. This chain's CDR3 is CASSLRQGGNTEAFF. Here the CDR3 DNA reads TGCGCCAGCAGCTTGCGACAGGGAGGGAACACTGAAGCTTTCTTT.

The chain joins TRBV5-1 to TRBJ2-3; D gene unclear. V was clipped by 5 bases and J by 2 bases, with 12 bases between them. CDR1 is SGHRS and CDR2 is YFSETQ in the germline V gene. CDR3 length: 14 amino acids. In DNA form, the CDR3 reads TGCGCCAGCAGTTATTACACCCACACAGATACGCAGTATTTT. It translates to CASSYYTHTDTQYF.

The genes are TRBV19 and TRBJ1-1; 9 bases fit TRBD1. This CDR3 region has 17 residues. With V trimmed by 5 bases and J by 4 bases, 14 bases remained unmatched. Germline assignment: CDR1 LNHDA and CDR2 SQIVND (reference sequence). The CDR3 sequence is CASSPRPGQGRGTEAFF. CDR3 in DNA: TGTGCCAGTAGTCCGCGACCGGGACAGGGTAGGGGCACTGAAGCTTTCTTT.

The chain joins TRBV19 to TRBJ1-5, with D hard to call. Germline V gives CDR1 LNHDA, CDR2 SQIVND (reference sequence). Trimming stripped 3 bases from V and 7 bases from J, with 10 bases between. The CDR3 runs 13 residues. CDR3 sequence reads: CASSIEGFQPQHF. CDR3 DNA: TGTGCCAGTAGTATTGAGGGTTTCCAGCCCCAGCATTTT. Full variable domain (outside the CDR3, taken from reference TRBV19 and TRBJ1-5): DGGITQSPKYLFRKEGQNVTLSCEQNLNHDAMYWYRQDPGQGLRLIYYSQIVNDFQKGDIAEGYSVSREKKESFPLTVTSAQKNPTAFYLCASSIEGFQPQHFGDGTRLSIL.

This chain joins TRBV4-3 and TRBJ1-6; no reliable D call. Germline V gene data show CDR1 as LGHNA and CDR2 as YSLEER. With 0 bases removed from V and 9 bases from J, the gap between germline ends came to 6 bases. The CDR3 consists of 13 residues. The CDR3 sequence is CASSQDSGSPLHF. The CDR3 DNA is TGCGCCAGCAGCCAAGATAGCGGTTCACCCCTCCACTTT.

The chain combines TRBV6-6 with TRBJ2-5, with a tentative D call TRBD1 (6 bases). The CDR3 loop spans 21 amino acids. The V end lost 6 bases, the J end lost 0 bases, and 32 bases lay between the germline ends. Per the germline V gene, CDR1 is MNHNY and CDR2 is SVGAGI (reference sequence). The CDR3 protein is CASSRKRGTRGPVGNQETQYF. The CDR3 DNA reads TGTGCCAGCAGCCGCAAAAGGGGGACACGCGGGCCCGTCGGAAACCAAGAGACCCAGTACTTC.